The 2 T cell receptor beta chains in this list originate from one sample, sequenced in a study of T cells expressing NK-cell markers (dated by TCRdb to 2018 to 2021). The protocol used for the library was 5' RACE. TCRdb records Illumina HiSeq 2000 as the sequencer. TCRdb reprocessed the public reads and reports one entry per CDR3 protein sequence, without DNA. The table for this sample lists over 200,000 distinct CDR3 sequences. The biggest ten clones account for around 0.37% of the sample. What was sequenced was blood T cells: a sorted CD56 or NKG2C T cell subset, CD4+ or CD8+ T cells, or bulk PBMC T cells (not recorded which). All receptors come from a man aged 18-30 years in good health. Donor details come from another sample of the same person, matched by shared clones.

The V gene is TRBV6-4, the J gene TRBJ1-2; TCRdb proposes TRBD1, but this gene call is untestable without DNA. The CDR3 spans 13 residues. Germline V gene sequence: CDR1 MRHNA, CDR2 SNTAGT. This CDR3 is CASSESGGSGYTF.

The CDR3 loop reads CASSHRDRGNGYTF. The chain is built from TRBV5-1 and TRBJ1-2; the TCRdb call, TRBD1, lacks DNA for checking. Germline assignment: CDR1 SGHRS and CDR2 YFSETQ. The CDR3 has 14 amino acids.